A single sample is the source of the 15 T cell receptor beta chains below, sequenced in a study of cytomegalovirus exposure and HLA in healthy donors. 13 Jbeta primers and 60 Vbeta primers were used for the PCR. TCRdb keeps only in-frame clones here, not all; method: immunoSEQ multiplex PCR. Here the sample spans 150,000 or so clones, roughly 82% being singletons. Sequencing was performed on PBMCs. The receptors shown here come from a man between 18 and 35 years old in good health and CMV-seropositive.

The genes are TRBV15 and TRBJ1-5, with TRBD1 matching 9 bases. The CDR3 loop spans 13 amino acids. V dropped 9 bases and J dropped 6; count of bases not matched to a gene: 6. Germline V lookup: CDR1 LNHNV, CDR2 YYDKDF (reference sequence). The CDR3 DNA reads TGTGCCACGGGCCGGGACAGGGTTCAGCCCCAGCATTTT. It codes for CATGRDRVQPQHF.

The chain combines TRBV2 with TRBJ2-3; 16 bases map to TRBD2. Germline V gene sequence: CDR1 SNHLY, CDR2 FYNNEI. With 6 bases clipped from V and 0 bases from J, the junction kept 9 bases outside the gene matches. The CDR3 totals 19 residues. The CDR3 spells CASRGTSGRAGGSTDTQYF. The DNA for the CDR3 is TGTGCCAGCAGAGGGACTAGCGGGAGGGCTGGGGGTAGCACAGATACGCAGTATTTT.

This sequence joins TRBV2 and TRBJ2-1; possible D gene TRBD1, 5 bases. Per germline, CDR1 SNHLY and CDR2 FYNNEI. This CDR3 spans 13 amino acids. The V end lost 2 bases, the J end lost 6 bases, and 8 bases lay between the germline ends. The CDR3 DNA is TGTGCCAGCAGTGAACAGGGCGGCAATGAGCAGTTCTTC. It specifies CASSEQGGNEQFF.

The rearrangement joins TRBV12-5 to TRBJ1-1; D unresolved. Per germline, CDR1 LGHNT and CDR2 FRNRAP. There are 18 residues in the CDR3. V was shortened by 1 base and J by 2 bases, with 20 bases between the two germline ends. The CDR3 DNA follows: TGTGCTAGTGGTTTGGCCTCGTATAGCGGCAGGCCAAACACTGAAGCTTTCTTT. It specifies CASGLASYSGRPNTEAFF. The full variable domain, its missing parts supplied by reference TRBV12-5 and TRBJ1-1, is DARVTQTPRHKVTEMGQEVTMRCQPILGHNTVFWYRQTMMQGLELLAYFRNRAPLDDSGMPKDRFSAEMPDATLATLKIQPSEPRDSAVYFCASGLASYSGRPNTEAFFGQGTRLTVV.

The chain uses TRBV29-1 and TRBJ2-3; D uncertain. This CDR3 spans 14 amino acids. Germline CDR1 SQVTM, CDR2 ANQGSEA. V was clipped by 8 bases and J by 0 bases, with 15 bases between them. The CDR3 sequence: CSLGRSSSTDTQYF. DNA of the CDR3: TGCAGCTTGGGCAGAAGCTCTAGCACAGATACGCAGTATTTT.

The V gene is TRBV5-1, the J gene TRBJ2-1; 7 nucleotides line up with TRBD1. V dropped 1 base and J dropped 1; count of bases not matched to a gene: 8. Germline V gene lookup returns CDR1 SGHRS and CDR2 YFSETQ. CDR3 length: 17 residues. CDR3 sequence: CASSLSKGGGSYNEQFF. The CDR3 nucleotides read TGCGCCAGCAGCTTGTCCAAAGGGGGCGGATCCTACAATGAGCAGTTCTTC.

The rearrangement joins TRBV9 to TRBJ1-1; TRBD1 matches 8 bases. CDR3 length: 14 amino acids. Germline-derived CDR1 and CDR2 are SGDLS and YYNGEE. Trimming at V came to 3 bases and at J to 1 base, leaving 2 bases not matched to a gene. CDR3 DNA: TGTGCCAGCAGCGCCGGGACAGGGAACACTGAAGCTTTCTTT. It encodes CASSAGTGNTEAFF.

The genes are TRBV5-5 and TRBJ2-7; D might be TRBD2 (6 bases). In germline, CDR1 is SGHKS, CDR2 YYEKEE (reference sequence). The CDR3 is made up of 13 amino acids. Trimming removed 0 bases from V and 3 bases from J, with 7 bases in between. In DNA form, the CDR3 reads TGTGCCAGCAGCTTGGGGGGAGGCTACGAGCAGTACTTC. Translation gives CASSLGGGYEQYF.

For the CDR3, the DNA is TGTGCCTGGAGTGCTGACAGGGGGAACACTGAAGCTTTCTTT. Its translation: CAWSADRGNTEAFF. The chain has TRBV30 and TRBJ1-1, with 8 bases fitting TRBD1. This CDR3 contains 14 residues. Germline V gene data show CDR1 as GTSNPN and CDR2 as SVGIG (reference sequence). Trimming at V came to 1 base and at J to 1 base, leaving 2 bases not matched to a gene. The whole variable domain, filled in from reference TRBV30 and TRBJ1-1, reads SQTIHQWPATLVQPVGSPLSLECTVEGTSNPNLYWYRQAAGRGLQLLFYSVGIGQISSEVPQNLSASRPQDRQFILSSKKLLLSDSGFYLCAWSADRGNTEAFFGQGTRLTVV.

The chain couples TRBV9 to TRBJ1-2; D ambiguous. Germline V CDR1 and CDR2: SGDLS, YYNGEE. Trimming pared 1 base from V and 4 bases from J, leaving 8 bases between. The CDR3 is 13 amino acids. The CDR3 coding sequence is TGTGCCAGCAGCGTACAAACAGTCTATGGCTACACCTTC. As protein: CASSVQTVYGYTF.

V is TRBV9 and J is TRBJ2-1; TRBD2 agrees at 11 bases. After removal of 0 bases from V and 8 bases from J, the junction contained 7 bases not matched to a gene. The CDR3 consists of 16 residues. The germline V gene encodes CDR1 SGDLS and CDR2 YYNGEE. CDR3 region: CASSVGDSGRGHEQFF. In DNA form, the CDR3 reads TGTGCCAGCAGCGTAGGAGATAGCGGGAGGGGGCATGAGCAGTTCTTC. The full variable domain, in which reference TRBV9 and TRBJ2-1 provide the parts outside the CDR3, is DSGVTQTPKHLITATGQRVTLRCSPRSGDLSVYWYQQSLDQGLQFLIQYYNGEERAKGNILERFSAQQFPDLHSELNLSSLELGDSALYFCASSVGDSGRGHEQFFGPGTRLTVL.

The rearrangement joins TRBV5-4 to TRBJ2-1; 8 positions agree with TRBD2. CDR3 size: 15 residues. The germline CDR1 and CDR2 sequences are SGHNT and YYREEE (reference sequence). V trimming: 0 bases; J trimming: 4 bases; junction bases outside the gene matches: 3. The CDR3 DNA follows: TGTGCCAGCAGCTTGGTACTAGCGGAATACAATGAGCAGTTCTTC. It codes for CASSLVLAEYNEQFF.

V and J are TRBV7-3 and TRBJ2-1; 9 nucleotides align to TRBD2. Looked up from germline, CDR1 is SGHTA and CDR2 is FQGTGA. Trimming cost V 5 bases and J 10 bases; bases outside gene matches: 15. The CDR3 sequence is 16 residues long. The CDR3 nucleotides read TGTGCCAGCAGCCCCACTGGTGCGGGAGGGTTGTCGGAGCAGTTCTTC. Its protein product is CASSPTGAGGLSEQFF.

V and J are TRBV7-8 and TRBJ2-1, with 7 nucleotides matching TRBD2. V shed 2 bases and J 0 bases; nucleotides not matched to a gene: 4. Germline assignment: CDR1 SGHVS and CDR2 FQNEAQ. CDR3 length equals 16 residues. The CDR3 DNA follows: TGTGCCAGCAGCTTAAGAACTAGCGTCTCCTACAATGAGCAGTTCTTC. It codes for CASSLRTSVSYNEQFF.

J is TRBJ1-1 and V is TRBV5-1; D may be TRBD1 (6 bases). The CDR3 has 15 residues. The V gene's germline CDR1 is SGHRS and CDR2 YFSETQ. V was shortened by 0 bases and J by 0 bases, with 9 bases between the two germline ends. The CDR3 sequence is CASSLERDMNTEAFF. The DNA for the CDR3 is TGCGCCAGCAGCTTGGAACGGGACATGAACACTGAAGCTTTCTTT.